This entry lists 23 T cell receptor beta chains sequenced from one sample in a study of blood T cell repertoires in COVID-19. Only in-frame clones appear in the TCRdb table, and some are missing; sequencing was by immunoSEQ multiplex PCR. The sample shows approximately 140,000 clones, around 90% of them seen only once. The sequenced sample consisted of peripheral blood. The source is a woman aged 55-75 years with active or convalescent COVID-19.

This clone has a count of ten or more. The chain is built from TRBV7-2 and TRBJ1-6; tentative D call: TRBD1 (5 bases). Trimming took 4 bases from V and 7 from J, leaving 17 bases between them. CDR1 is SGHTA and CDR2 is FQGNSA in the germline V gene. This CDR3 spans 16 amino acids. CDR3 coding DNA: TGTGCCAGCAGCTCCGGGGCAGGGAGGGACAATTCACCCCTCCACTTT. This encodes CASSSGAGRDNSPLHF. Full variable domain (outside the CDR3, taken from reference TRBV7-2 and TRBJ1-6): GAGVSQSPSNKVTEKGKDVELRCDPISGHTALYWYRQSLGQGLEFLIYFQGNSAPDKSGLPSDRFSAERTGGSVSTLTIQRTQQEDSAVYLCASSSGAGRDNSPLHFGNGTRLTVT.

In this sample, this clone turned up a few times. The chain uses TRBV11-1 and TRBJ2-3; 8 bases are shared with TRBD2. Germline V gene sequence: CDR1 SGHAT, CDR2 FQDESV (reference sequence). CDR3 length: 15 residues. Trimming cost V 3 bases and J 4 bases; bases outside gene matches: 6. DNA for the CDR3: TGTGCCAGCAGCTTCACGGGGGGGCCAGCAGATACGCAGTATTTT. This gives the protein CASSFTGGPADTQYF. The full variable domain, completed using reference TRBV11-1 and TRBJ2-3, is EAEVAQSPRYKITEKSQAVAFWCDPISGHATLYWYRQILGQGPELLVQFQDESVVDDSQLPKDRFSAERLKGVDSTLKIQPAELGDSAMYLCASSFTGGPADTQYFGPGTRLTVL.

This clone was observed a handful of times. The chain employs TRBV29-1 and TRBJ1-6; D not certain. Germline V gene data show CDR1 as SQVTM and CDR2 as ANQGSEA. The CDR3 covers 14 residues. Trimming took off 5 bases at V and 6 bases at J, with 14 bases between the two ends. The CDR3 nucleotides are TGCAGCGTTACCGAGGGAACTACTAATTCACCCCTCCACTTT. It encodes CSVTEGTTNSPLHF.

The V gene is TRBV21-1, the J gene TRBJ1-6. TRBV21-1 is listed as a pseudogene. The CDR3 spans 16 residues. The CDR3 DNA follows: TGTGCCAGCAGCTACACCGGGAGCTCCTATAATTCACCCCTCCACTTT. Its protein is CASSYTGSSYNSPLHF.

The chain employs TRBV29-1 and TRBJ2-1; tentative D call: TRBD2 (7 bases). The V end lost 4 bases, the J end lost 2 bases, and 12 bases lay between the germline ends. The CDR3 spans 14 residues. Germline assignment: CDR1 SQVTM and CDR2 ANQGSEA. CDR3 protein: CSVARGGAYNEQFF. The CDR3 nucleotides are TGCAGCGTTGCAAGGGGGGGTGCCTACAATGAGCAGTTCTTC.

This clone was recorded once. The same CDR3 is also encoded by other DNA sequences in this sample. This chain links TRBV2 with TRBJ1-5; 10 bases are a match to TRBD1. Germline assignment: CDR1 SNHLY and CDR2 FYNNEI. This CDR3 spans 15 amino acids. J lost 0 bases, V lost 4 bases, and 0 bases had no gene match. CDR3 sequence: CASSGTGGSNQPQHF. The CDR3 DNA is TGTGCCAGCAGTGGGACAGGGGGTAGCAATCAGCCCCAGCATTTT. The variable domain in full, with the rest retrieved from reference TRBV2 and TRBJ1-5, is EPEVTQTPSHQVTQMGQEVILRCVPISNHLYFYWYRQILGQKVEFLVSFYNNEISEKSEIFDDQFSVERPDGSNFTLKIRSTKLEDSAMYFCASSGTGGSNQPQHFGDGTRLSIL.

This rearrangement joins TRBV6-1 to TRBJ1-2; D gene ambiguous. Germline V lookup: CDR1 MNHNS, CDR2 SASEGT. The CDR3 sequence is 12 residues long. V was clipped by 3 bases and J by 7 bases, with 9 bases between them. The CDR3 nucleotides are TGTGCCAGCAGTGACCCAGGAGGTGGCTACACCTTC. Amino acids: CASSDPGGGYTF.

The J gene is TRBJ1-1, the V gene TRBV6-5, with D unclear. V was shortened by 6 bases and J by 1 base, with 9 bases between the two germline ends. The germline CDR1 and CDR2 sequences are MNHEY and SVGAGI. The CDR3 consists of 13 residues. CDR3 sequence reads: CASRPGTNTEAFF. CDR3 sequence (DNA): TGTGCCAGCAGACCGGGAACGAACACTGAAGCTTTCTTT.

This chain joins TRBV7-9 and TRBJ1-4; unclear D gene. The CDR3 runs 15 residues. The V gene's germline CDR1 is SEHNR and CDR2 FQNEAQ (reference sequence). Trimming shortened V by 1 base and J by 6 bases, and 12 bases separated the two germline ends. The CDR3 DNA reads TGTGCCAGCAGCTTAGGGCGGCTTGTCGATGAAAAACTGTTTTTT. This translates into CASSLGRLVDEKLFF. Variable domain in full (rest from reference TRBV7-9 and TRBJ1-4): DTGVSQNPRHKITKRGQNVTFRCDPISEHNRLYWYRQTLGQGPEFLTYFQNEAQLEKSRLLSDRFSAERPKGSFSTLEIQRTEQGDSAMYLCASSLGRLVDEKLFFGSGTQLSVL.

J is TRBJ1-5 and V is TRBV18; no clear D. The V end lost 0 bases, the J end lost 1 base, and 10 bases lay between the germline ends. Germline V gene sequence: CDR1 KGHSH, CDR2 LQKENI. The CDR3 loop spans 16 amino acids. This CDR3 reads CASSPPMGASNQPQHF. CDR3 coding DNA: TGTGCCAGCTCACCACCGATGGGAGCAAGCAATCAGCCCCAGCATTTT.

The chain uses TRBV30 and TRBJ1-5, with a weak D call TRBD1 (5 bases). Germline values: CDR1 GTSNPN, CDR2 SVGIG (reference sequence). V lost 2 bases, J lost 5 bases, and 10 bases lay in between. The length of the CDR3 is 13 residues. CDR3 loop: CAWSLARDQPQHF. CDR3 coding DNA: TGTGCCTGGAGTCTGGCCAGGGATCAGCCCCAGCATTTT.

The chain joins TRBV20-1 to TRBJ1-2; D unresolved. This CDR3 contains 11 residues. Germline V gene lookup returns CDR1 DFQATT and CDR2 SNEGSKA (reference sequence). V dropped 6 bases and J dropped 9 bases, with 14 bases sitting between them. CDR3 region: CSAPDGDRYTF. The CDR3 DNA is TGCAGTGCCCCTGACGGGGATCGCTACACCTTC.

This clone has a single count. The chain has TRBV6-2 or TRBV6-3 and TRBJ1-4; 11 positions match TRBD1. This CDR3 has 15 amino acids. With V trimmed by 4 bases and J by 7 bases, 5 bases remained unmatched. Germline V gene data show CDR1 as MNHEY and CDR2 as SVGEGT. The CDR3 loop reads CASSFPGTGGEKLFF. The CDR3 nucleotides read TGTGCCAGCAGTTTCCCCGGGACAGGGGGTGAAAAACTGTTTTTT.

The J gene is TRBJ1-4, the V gene TRBV19; 8 nucleotides align to TRBD1. This CDR3 comprises 15 residues. V trimming: 2 bases; J trimming: 8 bases; junction bases outside the gene matches: 7. Per germline, CDR1 LNHDA and CDR2 SQIVND (reference sequence). CDR3 residues: CASSIRGQGREKLFF. The CDR3 bases are TGTGCCAGTAGTATAAGAGGACAGGGCCGCGAAAAACTGTTTTTT.

This chain joins TRBV7-2 and TRBJ2-1; 7 positions match TRBD2. Per germline, CDR1 SGHTA and CDR2 FQGNSA. Trimming at V came to 0 bases and at J to 4 bases, leaving 3 bases not matched to a gene. The CDR3 runs 15 residues. CDR3 protein: CASSLALADYNEQFF. CDR3 coding DNA: TGTGCCAGCAGCTTAGCCCTAGCGGATTACAATGAGCAGTTCTTC.

V usage is TRBV7-2 and J usage is TRBJ2-3; D is possibly TRBD1 (5 bases). Germline V gene data show CDR1 as SGHTA and CDR2 as FQGNSA. Between the trimmed V and J ends, which lost 1 base and 0 bases, there was a span of 8 bases. The CDR3 is made up of 15 amino acids. CDR3 sequence reads: CASSLVGLSTDTQYF. DNA of the CDR3: TGTGCCAGCAGCTTAGTGGGGCTGAGCACAGATACGCAGTATTTT.

This chain uses TRBV4-3 with TRBJ1-2; weak D call: TRBD1 (5 bases). CDR3 length: 16 residues. The germline CDR1 and CDR2 sequences are LGHNA and YSLEER. V dropped 0 bases and J dropped 4 bases, with 15 bases sitting between them. Here the CDR3 DNA reads TGCGCCAGCAGCCAAGATGGGGGGGGGACCTCCTATGGCTACACCTTC. Protein sequence: CASSQDGGGTSYGYTF.

Remarks on this clone: This is likely a read error, given that the CDR3 carries no conserved phenylalanine or tryptophan at its end. It is unclear where the CDR3 begins or ends on the DNA, so no DNA is shown, and the CDR3 is as TCRdb lists it. This chain links TRBV11-3 with TRBJ1-2; the DNA was not used to check the table's D call, TRBD1. The germline CDR1 and CDR2 sequences are SGHNT and YENEEA. The length of the CDR3 is 13 amino acids, counting both ends. The CDR3 protein is CASSLDPQGEAFV.

The gene calls are TRBV10-3 and TRBJ1-1, with 10 nucleotides matching TRBD1. With 7 bases clipped from V and 5 bases from J, the junction kept 4 bases outside the gene matches. CDR1 and CDR2 (germline): ENHRY, SYGVKD. The CDR3 extends over 13 amino acids. CDR3 in DNA: TGTGCCATCAACCTGGGACAGGGGACTGAAGCTTTCTTT. It encodes CAINLGQGTEAFF.

This chain connects TRBV18 to TRBJ2-6; D not resolved. Germline assignment: CDR1 KGHSH and CDR2 LQKENI. The germline V and J ends were trimmed by 3 bases and 4 bases, with 4 bases remaining between them. This CDR3 contains 13 residues. CDR3 loop: CASSPQGANVLTF. CDR3 nucleotide sequence: TGTGCCAGCTCACCGCAGGGGGCCAACGTCCTGACTTTC.

The gene calls are TRBV7-8 and TRBJ1-5, with 8 bases aligning to TRBD1. The CDR3 has 20 amino acids. Trimming at V came to 5 bases and at J to 0 bases, leaving 18 bases not matched to a gene. Germline CDR1 is SGHVS and CDR2 is FQNEAQ. CDR3 coding DNA: TGTGCCAGCAGCACCCGACGGCCGGGACAGGAGTTTTATAGCAATCAGCCCCAGCATTTT. Protein product: CASSTRRPGQEFYSNQPQHF.

The rearrangement joins TRBV7-9 to TRBJ2-1, with D hard to call. The CDR3 is 11 residues long. The germline CDR1 and CDR2 sequences are SEHNR and FQNEAQ (reference sequence). The V gene lost 2 bases and the J gene lost 8 bases, with 4 bases spanning the gap. The CDR3 sequence is CASSLIDEQFF. DNA for the CDR3: TGTGCCAGCAGCTTAATCGATGAGCAGTTCTTC.

The CDR3 protein is CASSRTVEKLFF. The CDR3 DNA follows: TGTGCCAGCAGCCGGACAGTTGAAAAACTGTTTTTT. This chain joins TRBV7-9 and TRBJ1-4; D may be TRBD1 (6 bases). Germline V CDR1 and CDR2: SEHNR, FQNEAQ (reference sequence). V was pared by 5 bases and J by 7 bases, with 8 bases between. The CDR3 is made up of 12 amino acids.